A selection of T cell receptor beta chains follows, all from one sample in a study of blood T cells in healthy people across ages. MiXCR, run by TCRdb on the 5' RACE reads, gives a single entry per CDR3 protein. The sample yields nearly 1 million distinct CDR3 sequences, roughly 51% seen once. The sample consisted of blood. These receptors were obtained from a woman aged 55 to 70 in good health. The CDR3 runs from the conserved cysteine through the conserved F or W. Fields, in order: CDR3 DNA, CDR3 protein, CDR3 length, clone size, V gene, D gene, J gene. D genes are given only for firm matches. The size entry is marked missing in some rows and otherwise reads once, few, many or a size class.

cdr3_nt: TGCAGTGCTAGAGATTCCTTTTGGGGCCGGATTCAAGAGACCCAGTACTTC
cdr3_aa: CSARDSFWGRIQETQYF
cdr3_length: 17
clone_size: few
v_call: TRBV20-1
d_call: .
j_call: TRBJ2-5

cdr3_nt: TGTGCCAGCTCACCCCAGGGGTCTAATGAAAAACTGTTTTTT
cdr3_aa: CASSPQGSNEKLFF
cdr3_length: 14
clone_size: few
v_call: TRBV18
d_call: .
j_call: TRBJ1-4

cdr3_nt: TGCAGTGTGGTAGCAGGTAGCACTAATCAGCCCCAGCATTTT
cdr3_aa: CSVVAGSTNQPQHF
cdr3_length: 14
clone_size: .
v_call: TRBV20-1
d_call: .
j_call: TRBJ1-5

cdr3_nt: TGCAGCATCCGTGGCCACGGGACTGGGAACTACGAGCAGTACTTC
cdr3_aa: CSIRGHGTGNYEQYF
cdr3_length: 15
clone_size: few
v_call: TRBV29-1
d_call: .
j_call: TRBJ2-7

cdr3_nt: TGTGCCAGCGCTCGGTCTGGACGGGCTGGGGATACGCAGTATTTT
cdr3_aa: CASARSGRAGDTQYF
cdr3_length: 15
clone_size: .
v_call: TRBV7-6
d_call: .
j_call: TRBJ2-3

cdr3_nt: TGTGCCAGCAGCCAAGGCCAGGGGGGTGAAAAACTGTTTTTT
cdr3_aa: CASSQGQGGEKLFF
cdr3_length: 14
clone_size: .
v_call: TRBV3-1
d_call: TRBD1
j_call: TRBJ1-4

cdr3_nt: TGTGCCACCAGCAGAACTACAGTTTACAATGAGCAGTTCTTC
cdr3_aa: CATSRTTVYNEQFF
cdr3_length: 14
clone_size: .
v_call: TRBV15
d_call: .
j_call: TRBJ2-1

cdr3_nt: TGTGCCAGCAGCTCAGGGACTAGCGGGATGGATACGCAGTATTTT
cdr3_aa: CASSSGTSGMDTQYF
cdr3_length: 15
clone_size: .
v_call: TRBV7-6
d_call: TRBD2
j_call: TRBJ2-3

cdr3_nt: TGTGCCAGTAGTAACGGTTTTGGCTACACCTTC
cdr3_aa: CASSNGFGYTF
cdr3_length: 11
clone_size: .
v_call: TRBV19
d_call: .
j_call: TRBJ1-2

cdr3_nt: TGTGCCAGCAGTTCAACGGGCGCGTCCGAGCAGTACTTC
cdr3_aa: CASSSTGASEQYF
cdr3_length: 13
clone_size: few
v_call: TRBV6-2/TRBV6-3
d_call: .
j_call: TRBJ2-7

cdr3_nt: TGTGCCAGCAGTAAACTCCGGGACGTCAGCACAGATACGCAGTATTTT
cdr3_aa: CASSKLRDVSTDTQYF
cdr3_length: 16
clone_size: few
v_call: TRBV6-5
d_call: .
j_call: TRBJ2-3

cdr3_nt: TGTGCCAGCAGCCTGACGACTAGCTCGATTGCAGATACGCAGTATTTT
cdr3_aa: CASSLTTSSIADTQYF
cdr3_length: 16
clone_size: .
v_call: TRBV4-2
d_call: TRBD2
j_call: TRBJ2-3

cdr3_nt: TGTGCCAGCGGACTAGCGGACACAGATACGCAGTATTTT
cdr3_aa: CASGLADTDTQYF
cdr3_length: 13
clone_size: many
v_call: TRBV7-2
d_call: TRBD2
j_call: TRBJ2-3

cdr3_nt: TGCGCCAGCAGCCAAGACGGACGGTCTCGCGAATCACCCCTCCACTTT
cdr3_aa: CASSQDGRSRESPLHF
cdr3_length: 16
clone_size: few
v_call: TRBV4-1
d_call: .
j_call: TRBJ1-6

cdr3_nt: TGTGCCAGCAGCTTCGGGACAGCGGACTTCTATGGCTACACCTTC
cdr3_aa: CASSFGTADFYGYTF
cdr3_length: 15
clone_size: few
v_call: TRBV11-1
d_call: TRBD1
j_call: TRBJ1-2

cdr3_nt: TGTGCCACCAGTGCTTTGAATGGCACAGATACGCAGTATTTT
cdr3_aa: CATSALNGTDTQYF
cdr3_length: 14
clone_size: .
v_call: TRBV15
d_call: .
j_call: TRBJ2-3

cdr3_nt: TGTGCCAGCAGTTGGGGGGGGCTGAACACTGAAGCTTTCTTT
cdr3_aa: CASSWGGLNTEAFF
cdr3_length: 14
clone_size: .
v_call: TRBV27
d_call: .
j_call: TRBJ1-1

cdr3_nt: TGTGCCAGCAGCTATAAAAGTACTTGGATCATTGGGCACGAGCAGTACTTC
cdr3_aa: CASSYKSTWIIGHEQYF
cdr3_length: 17
clone_size: .
v_call: TRBV7-9
d_call: .
j_call: TRBJ2-7

cdr3_nt: TGTGCCAGCAGTGGCCCGGGGACAGGGGGCATAGATACGCAGTATTTT
cdr3_aa: CASSGPGTGGIDTQYF
cdr3_length: 16
clone_size: few
v_call: TRBV6-1
d_call: TRBD1
j_call: TRBJ2-3

cdr3_nt: TGCAGTGCTAGAGATTCCCTAGCGGGTTCCACAGATACGCAGTATTTT
cdr3_aa: CSARDSLAGSTDTQYF
cdr3_length: 16
clone_size: .
v_call: TRBV20-1
d_call: TRBD2
j_call: TRBJ2-3

cdr3_nt: TGTGCCAGCAGTTCGCACAAATATGGCAATCAGCCCCAGCATTTT
cdr3_aa: CASSSHKYGNQPQHF
cdr3_length: 15
clone_size: .
v_call: TRBV28
d_call: .
j_call: TRBJ1-5

cdr3_nt: TGTGCCAGCAGCCAAGTAGCATCTAATGAAAAACTGTTTTTT
cdr3_aa: CASSQVASNEKLFF
cdr3_length: 14
clone_size: .
v_call: TRBV3-1
d_call: .
j_call: TRBJ1-4

cdr3_nt: TGTGCCAGCAGGCGAAGAGGACCGTCAGATACGCAGTATTTT
cdr3_aa: CASRRRGPSDTQYF
cdr3_length: 14
clone_size: .
v_call: TRBV28
d_call: .
j_call: TRBJ2-3

cdr3_nt: TGTGCCTGGAGTCCCATTTGGGCCTACGAGCAGTACTTC
cdr3_aa: CAWSPIWAYEQYF
cdr3_length: 13
clone_size: .
v_call: TRBV30
d_call: .
j_call: TRBJ2-7

cdr3_nt: TGCGCCAGCAGCTTTACGGGACTAGCGGGAGTAGAGACCCAGTACTTC
cdr3_aa: CASSFTGLAGVETQYF
cdr3_length: 16
clone_size: few
v_call: TRBV5-1
d_call: TRBD2
j_call: TRBJ2-5

cdr3_nt: TGCAGTGCTAGAGATGCGTTAGGGGGGGGCACAGGTACGCAGTATTTT
cdr3_aa: CSARDALGGGTGTQYF
cdr3_length: 16
clone_size: once
v_call: TRBV20-1
d_call: .
j_call: TRBJ2-3

cdr3_nt: TGCGCCAGCAGCTTGCCGGGAGATGGGGAGACCCAGTACTTC
cdr3_aa: CASSLPGDGETQYF
cdr3_length: 14
clone_size: many
v_call: TRBV5-1
d_call: .
j_call: TRBJ2-5

cdr3_nt: TGTGCCAGCAGCTTACAGGGCTGGGGCTACACCTTC
cdr3_aa: CASSLQGWGYTF
cdr3_length: 12
clone_size: once
v_call: TRBV7-9
d_call: .
j_call: TRBJ1-2

cdr3_nt: TGCAGCGTTACCGGACAGGGGGTATGCACCTTC
cdr3_aa: CSVTGQGVCTF
cdr3_length: 11
clone_size: few
v_call: TRBV29-1
d_call: TRBD1
j_call: TRBJ1-2

cdr3_nt: TGTGCCAGCAGCCTTGACGGGGCACTCGAGCAGTTCTTC
cdr3_aa: CASSLDGALEQFF
cdr3_length: 13
clone_size: few
v_call: TRBV11-2
d_call: .
j_call: TRBJ2-1

cdr3_nt: TGCGCCAGCAGTGAGTTTCGGTACGCAGGGTATGAGCAGTTCTTC
cdr3_aa: CASSEFRYAGYEQFF
cdr3_length: 15
clone_size: .
v_call: TRBV10-1
d_call: .
j_call: TRBJ2-1

cdr3_nt: TGTGCCAGCAGTTCACCCAGGGGGCTCCGACCCACAGATACGCAGTATTTT
cdr3_aa: CASSSPRGLRPTDTQYF
cdr3_length: 17
clone_size: .
v_call: TRBV27
d_call: TRBD1
j_call: TRBJ2-3

cdr3_nt: TGCGCCAGCAGCCAGCTTCACCGTAAGCACGAGCAGTACTTC
cdr3_aa: CASSQLHRKHEQYF
cdr3_length: 14
clone_size: .
v_call: TRBV4-1
d_call: .
j_call: TRBJ2-7

cdr3_nt: TGTGCCAGCAGCCCTAACGGACTAGCGGGAGTTCGAACAGATACGCAGTATTTT
cdr3_aa: CASSPNGLAGVRTDTQYF
cdr3_length: 18
clone_size: few
v_call: TRBV7-3
d_call: TRBD2
j_call: TRBJ2-3

cdr3_nt: TGCAGTGCTCAGGGACCTCGGTCGGGGGACTGGAGCAATGAGCAGTTCTTC
cdr3_aa: CSAQGPRSGDWSNEQFF
cdr3_length: 17
clone_size: few
v_call: TRBV20-1
d_call: .
j_call: TRBJ2-1

cdr3_nt: TGTGCCAGCAGTTTTTCGACAGGGGTCCTCTCCTACGAGCAGTACTTC
cdr3_aa: CASSFSTGVLSYEQYF
cdr3_length: 16
clone_size: .
v_call: TRBV27
d_call: TRBD1
j_call: TRBJ2-7

cdr3_nt: TGTGCCAGCGGCTTAGCGCCGACAAACTACGAGCAGTACTTC
cdr3_aa: CASGLAPTNYEQYF
cdr3_length: 14
clone_size: .
v_call: TRBV7-2
d_call: .
j_call: TRBJ2-7

cdr3_nt: TGCAGTGCTGGCCGAGGCAGGACAGGGGAAGGAGAGACCCAGTACTTC
cdr3_aa: CSAGRGRTGEGETQYF
cdr3_length: 16
clone_size: .
v_call: TRBV20-1
d_call: TRBD1
j_call: TRBJ2-5

cdr3_nt: TGTGCCAGCAGCCAAAGGATGGCGGGAGTGGGTGAGCAGTTCTTC
cdr3_aa: CASSQRMAGVGEQFF
cdr3_length: 15
clone_size: .
v_call: TRBV3-1
d_call: TRBD2
j_call: TRBJ2-1

cdr3_nt: TGTGCCAGCAGCTCGACAGGGATAGGCTTGGAGCAGTACTTC
cdr3_aa: CASSSTGIGLEQYF
cdr3_length: 14
clone_size: .
v_call: TRBV5-5
d_call: TRBD1
j_call: TRBJ2-7

cdr3_nt: TGTGCCAGCAGCACTTCCAATACTATCAGACAGACCAGCTCCTACGAGCAGTACTTC
cdr3_aa: CASSTSNTIRQTSSYEQYF
cdr3_length: 19
clone_size: few
v_call: TRBV7-2
d_call: .
j_call: TRBJ2-7

cdr3_nt: TGTGCCAGCACAGGACAGGGTAGGAAGGAGCAGTACTTC
cdr3_aa: CASTGQGRKEQYF
cdr3_length: 13
clone_size: .
v_call: TRBV27
d_call: TRBD1
j_call: TRBJ2-7

cdr3_nt: TGTGCCAGCAGTCCGGGATATCACTACAATGAGCAGTTCTTC
cdr3_aa: CASSPGYHYNEQFF
cdr3_length: 14
clone_size: .
v_call: TRBV6-2/TRBV6-3
d_call: .
j_call: TRBJ2-1

cdr3_nt: TGCAGCGTTGAAGCGGACAGGGGGCTGATCGGATATGGCTACACCTTC
cdr3_aa: CSVEADRGLIGYGYTF
cdr3_length: 16
clone_size: .
v_call: TRBV29-1
d_call: TRBD1
j_call: TRBJ1-2

cdr3_nt: TGTGCCAGCAGTTTATCGACTAGCGGGGGAGATACGCAGTATTTT
cdr3_aa: CASSLSTSGGDTQYF
cdr3_length: 15
clone_size: .
v_call: TRBV27
d_call: TRBD2
j_call: TRBJ2-3

cdr3_nt: TGTGCCAGCAGCTTGGTCTCGATACGCCCAGATACGCAGTATTTT
cdr3_aa: CASSLVSIRPDTQYF
cdr3_length: 15
clone_size: once
v_call: TRBV7-2
d_call: .
j_call: TRBJ2-3

cdr3_nt: TGCGCCAGCAGCTTGGAGCTGGGTGCATCCTACGAGCAGTACTTC
cdr3_aa: CASSLELGASYEQYF
cdr3_length: 15
clone_size: few
v_call: TRBV5-1
d_call: .
j_call: TRBJ2-7

cdr3_nt: TGTGCCAGCAGACTAGCGGGCACTAAAGAGACCCAGTACTTC
cdr3_aa: CASRLAGTKETQYF
cdr3_length: 14
clone_size: .
v_call: TRBV2
d_call: TRBD2
j_call: TRBJ2-5

cdr3_nt: TGTGCCATCAGGTCAGGGACGCAAGAGACCCAGTACTTC
cdr3_aa: CAIRSGTQETQYF
cdr3_length: 13
clone_size: few
v_call: TRBV10-3
d_call: .
j_call: TRBJ2-5

cdr3_nt: TGTGCCAGCAGTTACCGGGACAGGGGAGTGGATGAGCAGTTCTTC
cdr3_aa: CASSYRDRGVDEQFF
cdr3_length: 15
clone_size: .
v_call: TRBV6-5
d_call: TRBD1
j_call: TRBJ2-1

cdr3_nt: TGTGCCAGCTCACAAGGACACGGCTACGAGCAGTACTTC
cdr3_aa: CASSQGHGYEQYF
cdr3_length: 13
clone_size: .
v_call: TRBV18
d_call: .
j_call: TRBJ2-7

cdr3_nt: TGTGCCAGCAGCCATAAAAAATTTGAGACCCAGTACTTC
cdr3_aa: CASSHKKFETQYF
cdr3_length: 13
clone_size: few
v_call: TRBV14
d_call: .
j_call: TRBJ2-5

cdr3_nt: TGCAGCGTTGGAAGGCAACAGAACAATGAGCAGTTCTTC
cdr3_aa: CSVGRQQNNEQFF
cdr3_length: 13
clone_size: many
v_call: TRBV29-1
d_call: .
j_call: TRBJ2-1

cdr3_nt: TGTGCCAGCAGCTCCCGGACTAGCGGGACCCCTAGCACAGATACGCAGTATTTT
cdr3_aa: CASSSRTSGTPSTDTQYF
cdr3_length: 18
clone_size: .
v_call: TRBV7-6
d_call: TRBD2
j_call: TRBJ2-3